The present TCR beta chain was sequenced within a study of blood T cells in healthy people across ages. PCR was performed a second time for about 6 to 12 cycles using a sample-barcoded 5' primer and a J-beta primer mix. TCRdb passed the 5' RACE reads through MiXCR, listing each CDR3 protein once. The table has about 590,000 distinct CDR3 sequences, approximately 30% seen once. This clonotype was observed a few times. What it recognizes is unknown. Study outcomes and limitations: Fewer expanded clones and more diversity marked long-lived versus aged donors.

Each donor supplied ten milliliters of peripheral blood. This CDR3 comprises 14 residues. Germline-derived CDR1 and CDR2 are GTSNPN and SVGIG (reference sequence). V shed 4 bases, J shed 1 base, and the junction held 2 bases outside the gene matches. This clonotype was sampled from a woman aged 80 or older in good health. The material sequenced was blood. This rearrangement joins TRBV30 to TRBJ2-2, with 8 bases identical to TRBD1. The CDR3, as DNA: TGTGCCTGGAAAGGACAGGGGAACACCGGGGAGCTGTTTTTT. It is translated as CAWKGQGNTGELFF.